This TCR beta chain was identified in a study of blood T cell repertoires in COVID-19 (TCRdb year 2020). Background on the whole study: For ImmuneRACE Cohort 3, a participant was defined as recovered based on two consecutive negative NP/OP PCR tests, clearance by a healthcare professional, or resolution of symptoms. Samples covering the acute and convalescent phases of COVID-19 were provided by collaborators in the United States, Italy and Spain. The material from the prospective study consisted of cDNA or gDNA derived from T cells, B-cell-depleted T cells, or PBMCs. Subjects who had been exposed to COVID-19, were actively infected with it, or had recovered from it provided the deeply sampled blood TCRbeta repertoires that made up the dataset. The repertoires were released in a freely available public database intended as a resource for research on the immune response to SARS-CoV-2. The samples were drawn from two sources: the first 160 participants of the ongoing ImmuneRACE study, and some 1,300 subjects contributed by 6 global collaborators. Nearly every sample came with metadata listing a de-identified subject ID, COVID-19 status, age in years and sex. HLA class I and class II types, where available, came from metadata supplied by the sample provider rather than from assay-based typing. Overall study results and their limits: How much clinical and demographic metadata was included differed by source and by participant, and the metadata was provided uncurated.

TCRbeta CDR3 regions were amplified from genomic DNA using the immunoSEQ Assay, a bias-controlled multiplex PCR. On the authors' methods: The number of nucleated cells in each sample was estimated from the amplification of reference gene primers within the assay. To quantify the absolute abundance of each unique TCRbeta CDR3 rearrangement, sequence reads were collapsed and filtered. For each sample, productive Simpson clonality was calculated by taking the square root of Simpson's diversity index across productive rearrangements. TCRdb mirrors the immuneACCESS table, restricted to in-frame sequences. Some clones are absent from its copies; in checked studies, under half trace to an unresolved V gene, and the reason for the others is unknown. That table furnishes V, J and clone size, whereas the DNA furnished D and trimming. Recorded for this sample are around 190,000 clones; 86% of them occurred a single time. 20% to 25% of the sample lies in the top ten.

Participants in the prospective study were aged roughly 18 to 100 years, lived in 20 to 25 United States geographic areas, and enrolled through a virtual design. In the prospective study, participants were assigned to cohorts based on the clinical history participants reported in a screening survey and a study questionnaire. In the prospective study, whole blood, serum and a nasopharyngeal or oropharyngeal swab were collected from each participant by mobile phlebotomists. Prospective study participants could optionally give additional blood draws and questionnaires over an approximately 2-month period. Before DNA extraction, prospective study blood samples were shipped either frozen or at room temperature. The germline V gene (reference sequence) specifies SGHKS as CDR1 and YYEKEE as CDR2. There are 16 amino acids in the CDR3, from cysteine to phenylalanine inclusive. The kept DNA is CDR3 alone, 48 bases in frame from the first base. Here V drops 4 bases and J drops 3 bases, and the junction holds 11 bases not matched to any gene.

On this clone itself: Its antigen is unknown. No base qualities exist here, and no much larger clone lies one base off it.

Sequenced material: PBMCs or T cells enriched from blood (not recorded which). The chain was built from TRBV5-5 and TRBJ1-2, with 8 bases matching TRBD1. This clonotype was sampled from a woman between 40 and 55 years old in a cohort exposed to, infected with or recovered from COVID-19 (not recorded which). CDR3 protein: CASSLWTGRRDYGYTF. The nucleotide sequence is TGTGCCAGCAGCCTGTGGACAGGGAGGAGAGACTATGGCTACACCTTC.